The T cell receptor beta chain under discussion was sequenced for a study of blood T cell repertoires in COVID-19. CDR3 size: 13 residues. Per germline, CDR1 GTSNPN and CDR2 SVGIG (reference sequence). V was pared by 4 bases and J by 4 bases, with 13 bases between. The assay was immunoSEQ multiplex PCR, and TCRdb's table has in-frame clones only and misses some. The sample records 200,000 to 250,000 clones, approximately 78% being singletons. Sequences were obtained from peripheral blood. V and J are TRBV30 and TRBJ1-1; D gene ambiguous. The TCR sequence derives from a woman in her 70s with COVID-19, enrolled during active disease. CDR3 nucleotide sequence: TGTGCCTGGATGGCGGGAGAGACCACTGAAGCTTTCTTT. Residues: CAWMAGETTEAFF.